This T cell receptor (beta chain) was identified in a study of metastatic and nonmetastatic thyroid tumors. Across the whole study: From malignant and benign thyroid patients, repertoires in blood and in tumor or nodule tissue were compared. Study-wide points: Malignant thyroid tumors reportedly had TCR beta diversity that was significantly higher than in benign nodules, in blood and tumor.

This clone was recorded at least ten times. The antigen remains undetermined. J gave up 4 bases and V 4 bases, and 4 bases lay outside the gene matches. Germline assignment: CDR1 SNHLY and CDR2 FYNNEI. This CDR3 region has 14 residues. Patients had received no treatment of any kind before thyroid surgery. TCRdb re-called the PCR reads via MiXCR. The table includes about 92,000 clones, about 15% detected once. V usage is TRBV2 and J usage is TRBJ1-1; 9 bases agree with TRBD1. This receptor was taken from a female donor with papillary thyroid cancer or a benign thyroid nodule (not recorded which). Some clones in this sample may be carry-over from other donors' samples. The material sequenced was blood. The CDR3: CASSGGQGATEAFF. The CDR3 bases are TGTGCCAGCAGTGGGGGACAGGGAGCCACTGAAGCTTTCTTT.